This T cell receptor (beta chain) appears in the sequencing data of a study of CD8+CD57+ T cells in acquired aplastic anemia. Turning to the study itself: DNA from sorted CD4+ and CD8+ cells averaged roughly 3.2 ug. General observations from the study: Overlap between patients and controls comprised roughly 30 CD8+ CDR3 sequences. No significant difference in CD8+ Simpson's diversity was found between patients and controls.

Notes on this clonotype: What it binds is unknown.

The sequenced patients had an expansion of CD8+CD57+ cells seen by flow cytometry. According to the study, genomic DNA was the template for TCR beta VDJ and CDR3 profiling. Using its own MiXCR run on the reads, TCRdb lists one record per CDR3 protein. The sample has roughly 260,000 distinct CDR3 sequences, approximately 45% seen once. The CDR3 consists of 16 residues. Germline V CDR1 and CDR2: DFQATT, SNEGSKA (reference sequence). Trimming took 2 bases from V and 2 from J; bases not matched to a gene: 6. The sample taken for sequencing was sorted CD4+, CD8+, or CD8+CD57+ T cells (not recorded which) from PBMCs. The source is a human donor with aplastic anemia. The chain is built from TRBV20-1 and TRBJ2-3, with TRBD2 identical over 11 bases. In DNA, the CDR3 is TGCAGTGCTAGACAGACTAGCGGGGTGTCCACAGATACGCAGTATTTT. The encoded protein is CSARQTSGVSTDTQYF.